The T cell receptor beta chain described here comes from a study of blood T cell repertoires in COVID-19. About the study: Samples of COVID-19 (acute and convalescent) were obtained from the United States, Italy and Spain. PBMCs, B-cell-depleted T cells, or T cells provided the cDNA or gDNA that made up the material.

Authors' processing steps: Estimated nucleated cell counts came from reference gene primer amplification. Using immunoSEQ multiplex PCR, the repertoire was profiled, and TCRdb retains in-frame clones only, with some absent. The V and J calls and clone size are taken from that table; D and trimming were inferred from the DNA. The sample carries roughly 110,000 clones, approximately 90% recorded once. From germline, CDR1 is SGHTA and CDR2 FQGNSA. V gave up 1 base and J gave up 9 bases; unmatched junction bases: 9. This CDR3 is built from 15 residues. The V gene is TRBV7-2, the J gene TRBJ2-1; TRBD1 matches at 7 bases. Input material: peripheral blood. The receptor was isolated from a woman aged 25 to 39 with acute or convalescent COVID-19. In DNA form, the CDR3 reads TGTGCCAGCAGCTTAGAGGGCAGGGGGTCGACTGAGCAGTTCTTC. Translation: CASSLEGRGSTEQFF. The variable domain in full, with the rest retrieved from reference TRBV7-2 and TRBJ2-1, is GAGVSQSPSNKVTEKGKDVELRCDPISGHTALYWYRQSLGQGLEFLIYFQGNSAPDKSGLPSDRFSAERTGGSVSTLTIQRTQQEDSAVYLCASSLEGRGSTEQFFGPGTRLTVL.